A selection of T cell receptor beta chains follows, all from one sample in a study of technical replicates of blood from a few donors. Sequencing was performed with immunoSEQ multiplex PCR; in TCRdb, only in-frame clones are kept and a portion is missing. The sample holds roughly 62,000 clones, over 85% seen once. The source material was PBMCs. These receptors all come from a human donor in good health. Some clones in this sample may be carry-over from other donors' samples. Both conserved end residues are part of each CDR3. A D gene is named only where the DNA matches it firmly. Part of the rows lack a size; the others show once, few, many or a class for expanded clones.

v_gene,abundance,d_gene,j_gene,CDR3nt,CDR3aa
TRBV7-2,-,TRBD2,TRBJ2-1,TGTGCCAGCAGCTTAGAGCAGCGGGGGGGCATCTCCTACAATGAGCAGTTCTTC,CASSLEQRGGISYNEQFF
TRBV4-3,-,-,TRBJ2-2,TGCGCCAGCAGCCAAGATAGAATGATCACCGGGGAGCTGTTTTTT,CASSQDRMITGELFF
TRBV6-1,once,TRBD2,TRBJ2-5,TGTGCCGGGGGCGGGAGCGGGGGGCCCCAAGAGACCCAGTACTTC,CAGGGSGGPQETQYF
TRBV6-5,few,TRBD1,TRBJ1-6,TGTGCCAGCAGGCCGGGACAGGGGGTTTCACCCCTCCACTTT,CASRPGQGVSPLHF
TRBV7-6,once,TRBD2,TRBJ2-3,TGTGCCAGCAGCACTAGCGGGGGACCCAGAGATACGCAGTATTTT,CASSTSGGPRDTQYF
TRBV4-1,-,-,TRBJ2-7,TGCGCCAGCAGCCGCCCTCCCCCGGGGATTTACGAGCAGTACTTC,CASSRPPPGIYEQYF
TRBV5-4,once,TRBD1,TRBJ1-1,TGTGCCAGCAGTCCTACAGGGGAAACTGAAGCTTTCTTT,CASSPTGETEAFF
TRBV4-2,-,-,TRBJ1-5,TGTGCCAGCAGCCAAGTCGGGGTCAATCAGCCCCAGCATTTT,CASSQVGVNQPQHF
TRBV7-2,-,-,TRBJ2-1,TGTGCCAGCAGCCAGAGGGGAGGTGAGCAGTTCTTC,CASSQRGGEQFF
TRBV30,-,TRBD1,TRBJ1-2,TGTGCCTGGGACCGTGGACAGGCTAACTATGGCTACACCTTC,CAWDRGQANYGYTF
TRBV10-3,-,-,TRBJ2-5,TGTGCCATCAGTGAGTCGGGCGGGACAGAGACCCAGTACTTC,CAISESGGTETQYF
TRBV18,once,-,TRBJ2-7,TGTGCCAGCTCTACTTTTGGGCAGTACTTC,CASSTFGQYF
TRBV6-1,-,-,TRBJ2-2,TGTGCCAGCAGTGAAGCGCTGATACTAGCTCGGAGAGGAACCGGGGAGCTGTTTTTT,CASSEALILARRGTGELFF
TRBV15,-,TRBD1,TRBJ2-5,TGTGCCACCAGCAGAGGACAGGGGCAAGAGACCCAGTACTTC,CATSRGQGQETQYF
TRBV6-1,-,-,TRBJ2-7,TGTGCCAGCGGCCGGGGTGAATTGGGGTCCTACGAGCAGTACTTC,CASGRGELGSYEQYF
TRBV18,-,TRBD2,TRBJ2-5,TGTGCCAGCTCAGGCCAACCGGGACTAGCTTGGGAGACCCAGTACTTC,CASSGQPGLAWETQYF
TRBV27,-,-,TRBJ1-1,TGTGCCAGCACCTCTAGGGGGGGGTGGACTGAAGCTTTCTTT,CASTSRGGWTEAFF
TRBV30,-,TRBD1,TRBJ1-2,TGTGCCTGGGACAGGGTCCGCTATGGCTACACCTTC,CAWDRVRYGYTF
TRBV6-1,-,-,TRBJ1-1,TGTGCCAGCAGTGAGCAGGGGAACACTGAAGCTTTCTTT,CASSEQGNTEAFF
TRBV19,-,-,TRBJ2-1,TGTGCCACTTCCGGGACAACGTACAATGAGCAGTTCTTC,CATSGTTYNEQFF
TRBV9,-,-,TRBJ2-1,TGTGCCAGCAGCCCACGGACTGGGAGCTCCTACAATGAGCAGTTCTTC,CASSPRTGSSYNEQFF
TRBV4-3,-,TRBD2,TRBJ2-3,TGCGCCAGCAGCCAGGCTAGCGGGAGAACAGATACGCAGTATTTT,CASSQASGRTDTQYF
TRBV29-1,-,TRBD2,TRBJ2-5,TGCAGCGTTGGCGGGACTAGTGGGGAGTACCAAGAGACCCAGTACTTC,CSVGGTSGEYQETQYF
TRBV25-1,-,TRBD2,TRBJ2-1,TGTGCCAGCAGTGACAGCGGGGGGGCGTACAATGAGCAGTTCTTC,CASSDSGGAYNEQFF
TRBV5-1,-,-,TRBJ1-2,TGCGCCAGCAGCTTGGACGGACAGATTAACTATGGCTACACCTTC,CASSLDGQINYGYTF
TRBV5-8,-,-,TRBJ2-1,TGTGCCAGCAGCCCTGGACTACCCAACGATGAGCAGTTCTTC,CASSPGLPNDEQFF
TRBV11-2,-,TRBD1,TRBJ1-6,TGTGCCAGCAGGTCGACAGGGAATAATTCACCCCTCCACTTT,CASRSTGNNSPLHF
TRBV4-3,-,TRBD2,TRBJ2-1,TGCGCCAGCAGCCAAGATTCGTCGCTAGCGGGGAATGAGCAGTTCTTC,CASSQDSSLAGNEQFF
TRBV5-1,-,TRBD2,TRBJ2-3,TGCGCCAGCAGCCCGGGGACTAGCGGAAGAGATACGCAGTATTTT,CASSPGTSGRDTQYF